The clone carrying this T cell receptor (beta chain) was counted many times. The antigen is unknown. Amplification targeted TCR beta CDR3 regions from RNA transcripts. RT-PCR in the first round (using the HTBI primer set) targeted the TCR CDR3. TCRdb passed the multiplex PCR reads through MiXCR, listing each CDR3 protein once. This sample has hundreds of thousands of distinct CDR3 sequences; roughly 40% occur once, and the top ten carry 7.5% to 9.5%. The entry originates in a study of T cells in Graves' hyperthyroidism and ophthalmopathy. Study results and caveats: Ophthalmopathy and stable hyperthyroidism were separated by a 13 V-J model.

CDR3 length: 14 residues. The germline V gene encodes CDR1 SQVTM and CDR2 ANQGSEA. V shed 2 bases and J 6 bases; nucleotides not matched to a gene: 6. Patients were excluded because of uncontrolled infection, other autoimmune disease, pregnancy or lactation. Diagnosis relied on clinical symptoms, serum thyroxine and TRAb, thyroid ultrasound and orbital computed tomography. The authors obtained PBMCs from over 8 ml of fresh peripheral blood. Sequenced input: blood. V usage is TRBV29-1 and J usage is TRBJ2-7; TRBD1 agrees at 11 bases. The origin of this receptor is a man younger than 30 with Graves' hyperthyroidism. The CDR3 protein is CSVEWRTGGSEQYF. The CDR3 DNA follows: TGCAGCGTTGAATGGCGGACAGGGGGCTCCGAGCAGTACTTC.